The entry below describes one TCR beta chain. The antigen is undetermined. TCRdb analysed the PCR reads with MiXCR anew, one entry per CDR3 protein. The sample lists 100,000 or so distinct CDR3 sequences, around 33% occurring once. Germline V gene sequence: CDR1 MNHNS, CDR2 SASEGT. The length of the CDR3 is 16 residues. J was trimmed by 0 bases and V by 6 bases; bases with no gene match: 6. Libraries used 20,000 to 1,000,000 sorted naive CD8 T cells and 10%, 30% or 50% RNA input. In the sort, naive CD8 T cells were defined as CD8+CD4-CCR7+CD45RA+. The data originate from a study of molecular identifiers for immune sequencing clone quantification. Study background: Split five ways in replicates, RNA from around 20,000 or 99,000 naive CD8 cells had four portions sequenced. Study results and limitations: More than 97% of effector molecules, versus under 1% of naive-cell molecules, belonged to clones above 20 RNA copies.

The J gene is TRBJ2-5, the V gene TRBV6-1; 11 bases agree with TRBD2. Sequencing was carried out using naive CD8+ T cells from blood, with Jurkat cell RNA spiked in. As to subset: FACS-sorted CD8+CD4-CCR7+CD45RA+ naive T cells. The TCR sequence derives from a human donor in good health. Some libraries in this study had Jurkat cell RNA spiked in. CDR3 DNA: TGTGCCAGCAGATCACTAGCGGGAGAGAACCAAGAGACCCAGTACTTC. It translates to CASRSLAGENQETQYF.